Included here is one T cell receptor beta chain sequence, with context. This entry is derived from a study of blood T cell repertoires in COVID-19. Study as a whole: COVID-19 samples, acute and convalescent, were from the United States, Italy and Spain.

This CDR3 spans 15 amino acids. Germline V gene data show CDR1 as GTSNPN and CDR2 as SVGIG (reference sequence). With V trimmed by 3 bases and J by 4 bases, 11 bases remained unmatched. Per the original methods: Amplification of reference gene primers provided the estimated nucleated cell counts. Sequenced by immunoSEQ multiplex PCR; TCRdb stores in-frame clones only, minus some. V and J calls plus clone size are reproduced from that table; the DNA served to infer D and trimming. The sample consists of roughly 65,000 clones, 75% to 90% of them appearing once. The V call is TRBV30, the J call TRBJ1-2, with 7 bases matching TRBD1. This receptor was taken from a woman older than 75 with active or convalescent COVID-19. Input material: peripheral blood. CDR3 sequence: CAWRTDRVKSYGYTF. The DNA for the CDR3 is TGTGCCTGGAGAACAGACAGGGTCAAGAGCTATGGCTACACCTTC.